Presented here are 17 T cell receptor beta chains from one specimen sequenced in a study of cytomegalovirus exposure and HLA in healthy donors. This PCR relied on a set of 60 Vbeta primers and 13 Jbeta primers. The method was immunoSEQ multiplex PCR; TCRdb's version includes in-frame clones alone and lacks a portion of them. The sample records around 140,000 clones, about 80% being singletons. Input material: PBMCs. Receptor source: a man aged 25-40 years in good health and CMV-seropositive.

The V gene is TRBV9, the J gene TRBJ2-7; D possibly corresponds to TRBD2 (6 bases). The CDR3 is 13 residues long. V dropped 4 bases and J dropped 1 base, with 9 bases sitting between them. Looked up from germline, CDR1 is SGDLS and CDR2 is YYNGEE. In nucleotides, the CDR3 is TGTGCCAGCAGCCCCGGGACTTCCTACGAGCAGTACTTC. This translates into CASSPGTSYEQYF.

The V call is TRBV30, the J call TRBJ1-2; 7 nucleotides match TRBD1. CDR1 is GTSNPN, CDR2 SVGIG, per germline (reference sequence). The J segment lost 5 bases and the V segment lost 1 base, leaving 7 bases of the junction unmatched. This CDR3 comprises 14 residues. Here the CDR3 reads CAWSGDSRIYGYTF. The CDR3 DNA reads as TGTGCCTGGAGTGGGGACAGCAGAATATATGGCTACACCTTC.

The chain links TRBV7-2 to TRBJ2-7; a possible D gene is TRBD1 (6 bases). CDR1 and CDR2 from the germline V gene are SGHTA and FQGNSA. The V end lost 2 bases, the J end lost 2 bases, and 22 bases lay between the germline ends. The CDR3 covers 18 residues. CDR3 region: CASSLRGRGRGIAYEQYF. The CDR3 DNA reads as TGTGCCAGCAGCTTACGGGGCAGGGGCAGGGGCATCGCCTACGAGCAGTACTTC.

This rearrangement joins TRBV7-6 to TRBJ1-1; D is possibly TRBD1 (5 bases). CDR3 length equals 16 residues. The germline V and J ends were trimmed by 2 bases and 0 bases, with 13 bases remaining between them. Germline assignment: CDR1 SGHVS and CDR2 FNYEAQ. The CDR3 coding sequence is TGTGCCAGCAGCTTAATGGGGGGTCTTTTGAACACTGAAGCTTTCTTT. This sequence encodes CASSLMGGLLNTEAFF.

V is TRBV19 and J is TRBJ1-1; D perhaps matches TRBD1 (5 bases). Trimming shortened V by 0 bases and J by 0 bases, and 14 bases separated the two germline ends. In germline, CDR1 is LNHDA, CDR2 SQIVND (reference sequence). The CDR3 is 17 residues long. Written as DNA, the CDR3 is TGTGCCAGTAGTATAGATGAGGAGGGGACCATGAACACTGAAGCTTTCTTT. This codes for CASSIDEEGTMNTEAFF.

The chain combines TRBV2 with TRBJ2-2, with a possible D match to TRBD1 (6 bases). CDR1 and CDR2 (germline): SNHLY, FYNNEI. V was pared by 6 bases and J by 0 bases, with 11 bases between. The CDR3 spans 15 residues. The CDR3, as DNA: TGTGCCAGCAGACCCGACAGGTCGAACACCGGGGAGCTGTTTTTT. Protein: CASRPDRSNTGELFF.

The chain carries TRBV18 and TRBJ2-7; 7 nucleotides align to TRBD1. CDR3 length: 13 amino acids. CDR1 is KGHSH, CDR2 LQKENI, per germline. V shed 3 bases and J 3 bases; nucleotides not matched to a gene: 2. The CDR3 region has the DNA TGTGCCAGCTCACCGGGACAGAACTACGAGCAGTACTTC. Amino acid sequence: CASSPGQNYEQYF.

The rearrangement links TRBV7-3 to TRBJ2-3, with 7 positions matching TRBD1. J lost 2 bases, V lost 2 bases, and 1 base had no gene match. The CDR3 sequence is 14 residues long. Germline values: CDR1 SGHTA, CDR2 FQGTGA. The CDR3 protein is CASSLDRATDTQYF. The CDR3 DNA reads TGTGCCAGCAGCTTAGACAGGGCCACAGATACGCAGTATTTT.

CDR3 loop: CASSLSSGRYEQYF. The CDR3 bases are TGTGCCAGCAGTTTATCTAGCGGGAGATACGAGCAGTACTTC. The chain carries TRBV28 and TRBJ2-7; 10 positions match TRBD2. The germline gives CDR1 MDHEN, CDR2 SYDVKM. J lost 4 bases, V lost 1 base, and 1 base had no gene match. The CDR3 loop spans 14 amino acids.

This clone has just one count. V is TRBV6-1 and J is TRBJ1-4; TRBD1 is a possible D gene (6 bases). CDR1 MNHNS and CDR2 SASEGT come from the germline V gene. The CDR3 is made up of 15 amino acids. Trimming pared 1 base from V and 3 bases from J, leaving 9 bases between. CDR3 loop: CASSEGQVPNEKLFF. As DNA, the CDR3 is TGTGCCAGCAGTGAAGGACAGGTTCCTAATGAAAAACTGTTTTTT.

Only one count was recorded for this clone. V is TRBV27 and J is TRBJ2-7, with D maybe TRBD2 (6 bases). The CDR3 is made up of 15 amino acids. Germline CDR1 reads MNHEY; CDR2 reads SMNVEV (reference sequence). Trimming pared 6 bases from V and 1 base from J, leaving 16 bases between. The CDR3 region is CASSSPTGGSYEQYF. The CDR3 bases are TGTGCCAGCAGCTCGCCCACCGGGGGATCCTACGAGCAGTACTTC.

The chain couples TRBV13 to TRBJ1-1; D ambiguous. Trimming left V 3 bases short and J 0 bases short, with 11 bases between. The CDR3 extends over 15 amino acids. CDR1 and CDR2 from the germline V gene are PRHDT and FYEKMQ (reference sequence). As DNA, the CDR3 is TGTGCCAGCAGCTTTACGAGGGAGGTGAACACTGAAGCTTTCTTT. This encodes CASSFTREVNTEAFF.

CDR3: CASSLGTGDSNQPQHF. The CDR3 region has the DNA TGTGCCAGCAGTTTAGGGACGGGGGATAGCAATCAGCCCCAGCATTTT. The chain combines TRBV28 with TRBJ1-5; a possible D gene is TRBD1 (5 bases). CDR3 size: 16 residues. CDR1 and CDR2 from the germline V gene are MDHEN and SYDVKM. The germline V and J ends were trimmed by 2 bases and 0 bases, with 11 bases remaining between them.

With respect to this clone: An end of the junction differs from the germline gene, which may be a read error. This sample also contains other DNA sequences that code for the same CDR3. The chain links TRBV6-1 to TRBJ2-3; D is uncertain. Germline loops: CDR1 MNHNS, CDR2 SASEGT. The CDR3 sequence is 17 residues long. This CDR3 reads CASSGVTLATSTDTQYF. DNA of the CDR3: TGCGCCAGCAGTGGAGTAACTCTCGCGACTAGCACAGATACGCAGTATTTT.

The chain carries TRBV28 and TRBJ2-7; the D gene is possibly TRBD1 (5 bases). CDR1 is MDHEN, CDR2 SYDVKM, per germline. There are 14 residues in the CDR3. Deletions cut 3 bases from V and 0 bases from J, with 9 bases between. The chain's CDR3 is CASSLTVYSYEQYF. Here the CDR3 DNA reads TGTGCCAGCAGTTTGACAGTCTACTCCTACGAGCAGTACTTC.

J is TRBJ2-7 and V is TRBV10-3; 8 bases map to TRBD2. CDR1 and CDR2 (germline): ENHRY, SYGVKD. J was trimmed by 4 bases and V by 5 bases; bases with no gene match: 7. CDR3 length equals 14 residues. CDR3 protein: CAISPSGLGYEQYF. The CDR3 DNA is TGTGCCATCAGTCCTAGCGGGCTCGGATACGAGCAGTACTTC.

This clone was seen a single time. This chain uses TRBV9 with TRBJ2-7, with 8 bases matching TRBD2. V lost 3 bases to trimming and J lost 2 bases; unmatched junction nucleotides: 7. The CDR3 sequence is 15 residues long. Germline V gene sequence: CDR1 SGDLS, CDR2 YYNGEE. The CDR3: CASSASSGSPYEQYF. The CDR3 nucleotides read TGTGCCAGCAGCGCTTCAAGCGGGAGCCCCTACGAGCAGTACTTC. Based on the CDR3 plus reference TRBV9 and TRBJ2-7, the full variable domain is DSGVTQTPKHLITATGQRVTLRCSPRSGDLSVYWYQQSLDQGLQFLIQYYNGEERAKGNILERFSAQQFPDLHSELNLSSLELGDSALYFCASSASSGSPYEQYFGPGTRLTVT.